Listed below are T cell receptor beta chains from one sample, sequenced in a study of cytomegalovirus exposure and HLA in healthy donors. Clones were sequenced by immunoSEQ multiplex PCR, and TCRdb holds only the in-frame ones, with some missing. This sample has around 160,000 clones; 79% occur once, and the top ten carry 6.5% to 8.5%. Sequenced input: PBMCs. The receptors originated from a woman between 40 and 50 years old in good health and CMV-seropositive. CDR3s include the opening cysteine and the closing phenylalanine or tryptophan. The D gene is left open where the match is weak. Some rows mark clone size as missing; the rest say once, few, many or name a class of expanded clone.

TRBJ2-1 TRBV28 . TRBD1 TGTGCCAGCAGCTCCTCCGGGACAGGGGGTGAGAATGAGCAGTTCTTC CASSSSGTGGENEQFF
TRBJ1-4 TRBV5-4 few TRBD1 TGTGCCAGCAGCTTGGCGGGACAGCAGAATGAAAAACTGTTTTTT CASSLAGQQNEKLFF
TRBJ1-1 TRBV4-1 . . TGCGCCAGCAGCCTTGGGGGGAGGGGCCTGACCACTGAAGCTTTCTTT CASSLGGRGLTTEAFF
TRBJ2-1 TRBV5-6 . . TGTGCCAGCAGCTCTGCTTGGAGAAACAATGAGCAGTTCTTC CASSSAWRNNEQFF
TRBJ1-1 TRBV10-3 . TRBD1 TGTGCCATCAGTGGGTCCCCAGGGGGAGACACTGAAGCTTTCTTT CAISGSPGGDTEAFF
TRBJ1-5 TRBV21-1 once . TGTGCCAGCGGGACACATGATCAGCCCCAGCATTTT CASGTHDQPQHF
TRBJ2-7 TRBV7-9 . . TGTTCCAGCAGCTTAGGTTACTCAACCTACGAGCAGTACTTC CSSSLGYSTYEQYF
TRBJ1-2 TRBV10-3 . . TGTGCCATCAGTGCTCGGGATTCTGGCTACACCTTC CAISARDSGYTF
TRBJ1-1 TRBV5-4 once . TGTGCCAGCAGCTTGGGCGCAGGGTATGCTTTCTTT CASSLGAGYAFF
TRBJ2-7 TRBV6-6 . . TGTGCCAGCAGTTACTCGTTCAGCGGGTCCTACGAGCAGTACTTC CASSYSFSGSYEQYF
TRBJ1-4 TRBV19 . TRBD1 TGTGCCAGTAGTAGACCGGGACAGGGAGGTGAAAAACTGTTTTTT CASSRPGQGGEKLFF